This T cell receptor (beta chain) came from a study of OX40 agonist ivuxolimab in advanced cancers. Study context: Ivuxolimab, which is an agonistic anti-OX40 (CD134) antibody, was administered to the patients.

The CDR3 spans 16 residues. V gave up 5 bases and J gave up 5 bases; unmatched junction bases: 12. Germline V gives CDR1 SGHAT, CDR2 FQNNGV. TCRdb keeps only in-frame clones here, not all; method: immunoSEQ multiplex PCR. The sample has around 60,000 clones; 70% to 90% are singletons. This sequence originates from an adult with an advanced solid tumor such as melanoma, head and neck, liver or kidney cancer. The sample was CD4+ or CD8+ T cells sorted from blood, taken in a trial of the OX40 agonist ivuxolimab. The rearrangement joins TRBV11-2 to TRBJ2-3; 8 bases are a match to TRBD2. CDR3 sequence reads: CASSPRGLVLRDTQYF. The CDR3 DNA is TGTGCCAGCAGCCCGAGGGGACTAGTTCTGCGAGATACGCAGTATTTT.